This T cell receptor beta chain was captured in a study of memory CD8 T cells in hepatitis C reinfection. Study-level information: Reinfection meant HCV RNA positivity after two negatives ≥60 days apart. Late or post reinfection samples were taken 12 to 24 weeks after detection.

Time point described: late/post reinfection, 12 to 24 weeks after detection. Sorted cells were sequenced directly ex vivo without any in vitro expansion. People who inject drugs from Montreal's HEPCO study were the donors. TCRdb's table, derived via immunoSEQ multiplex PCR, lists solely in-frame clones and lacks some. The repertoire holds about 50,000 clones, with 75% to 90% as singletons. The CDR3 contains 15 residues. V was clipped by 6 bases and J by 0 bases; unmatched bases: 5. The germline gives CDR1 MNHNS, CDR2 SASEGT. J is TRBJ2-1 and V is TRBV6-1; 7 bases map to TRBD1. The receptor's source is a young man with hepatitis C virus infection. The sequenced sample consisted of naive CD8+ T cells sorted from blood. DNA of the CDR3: TGTGCCAGCAGGACCAGGGGGAGCTCCTACAATGAGCAGTTCTTC. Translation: CASRTRGSSYNEQFF.